This is a list of T cell receptor beta chains from one sample in a study of cytomegalovirus exposure and HLA in healthy donors. Using immunoSEQ multiplex PCR, the repertoire was profiled, and TCRdb retains in-frame clones only, with some absent. The sample holds 100,000 to 150,000 clones, roughly 74% seen once. Sample: PBMCs. The receptors derive from a male donor in good health and CMV-seronegative. Each CDR3 is given with its conserved first and last residue. D genes are given only for firm matches. Clone size appears in some rows only: once, few, many, or a class for an expanded clone.

DNA: TGTGCCAGCAGCGCCTCATCCGGGACAGGGGATCAGCCCCAGCATTTT
CDR3: CASSASSGTGDQPQHF
size: .
D: TRBD1
V: TRBV9
J: TRBJ1-5

DNA: TGTGCCAGCTCACCTCGGGGAAGCGATGGCTACACCTTC
CDR3: CASSPRGSDGYTF
size: .
D: .
V: TRBV18
J: TRBJ1-2

DNA: TGTGCCAGCAGCTTAACTGGACTCAATCAGCCCCAGCATTTT
CDR3: CASSLTGLNQPQHF
size: .
D: .
V: TRBV7-8
J: TRBJ1-5

DNA: TGTGCCAGTAGTTTTAACTCTTCCCCAGATACGCAGTATTTT
CDR3: CASSFNSSPDTQYF
size: .
D: .
V: TRBV19
J: TRBJ2-3

DNA: TGTGCCAGCAGCCCTCTAGCGGGGCAAACCTACAATGAGCAGTTCTTC
CDR3: CASSPLAGQTYNEQFF
size: .
D: TRBD2
V: TRBV7-8
J: TRBJ2-1

DNA: TGTGCCAGCACCCCGGGGGGAGTAGGAGAGACCCAGTACTTC
CDR3: CASTPGGVGETQYF
size: .
D: TRBD2
V: TRBV5-4
J: TRBJ2-5

DNA: TGCGCCAGCAGCCAAGACGGGGTGGGAGATACGCAGTATTTT
CDR3: CASSQDGVGDTQYF
size: once
D: .
V: TRBV4-3
J: TRBJ2-3

DNA: TGTGCCAGCAGCCAAGAACGCGGGGGTCAGCCCCAGCATTTT
CDR3: CASSQERGGQPQHF
size: .
D: .
V: TRBV4-2
J: TRBJ1-5

DNA: TGTGCCAGCAGCTTAGCGCGAGACAGGCTTAATTCACCCCTCCACTTT
CDR3: CASSLARDRLNSPLHF
size: .
D: .
V: TRBV7-8
J: TRBJ1-6

DNA: TGTGCCAGCAGCCAAGATCGCGTCGGGAGGGCCAGGGATGAGCAGTTCTTC
CDR3: CASSQDRVGRARDEQFF
size: .
D: TRBD2
V: TRBV14
J: TRBJ2-1

DNA: TGCGCCAGCAGCCAGGAACCCGTGATCGCTAACTATGGCTGCACCTTC
CDR3: CASSQEPVIANYGCTF
size: once
D: .
V: TRBV4-3
J: TRBJ1-2

DNA: TGTGCCAGCAGCCTCTCCGGAGAGACCCAGTACTTC
CDR3: CASSLSGETQYF
size: few
D: .
V: TRBV7-8
J: TRBJ2-5

DNA: TGTGCCTGGAGTGTCCTCCTGGACAGGGGGACCCCTAACTATGGCTACACCTTC
CDR3: CAWSVLLDRGTPNYGYTF
size: once
D: TRBD1
V: TRBV30
J: TRBJ1-2

DNA: TGTGCCAGCAGTTACCGGACAGGGGCTAATGGCTACACCTTC
CDR3: CASSYRTGANGYTF
size: .
D: TRBD1
V: TRBV6-5
J: TRBJ1-2

DNA: TGTGCCAGCTCACCGTTAGTAAACACTGAAGCTTTCTTT
CDR3: CASSPLVNTEAFF
size: once
D: .
V: TRBV18
J: TRBJ1-1

DNA: TGTGCCAGCAGTTTGAGGGTTAGGGGCACAGATACGCAGTATTTT
CDR3: CASSLRVRGTDTQYF
size: .
D: .
V: TRBV28
J: TRBJ2-3

DNA: TGTGCCAGCAGTTACTCGTTAGCGGGAGGAACAGATACGCAGTATTTT
CDR3: CASSYSLAGGTDTQYF
size: .
D: TRBD2
V: TRBV6-5
J: TRBJ2-3

DNA: TGCGCCAGCAGCTTGGCTGGTGCGGCAGATACGCAGTATTTT
CDR3: CASSLAGAADTQYF
size: .
D: .
V: TRBV5-1
J: TRBJ2-3

DNA: TGTGCCAGCAGCCAAGACGACAGGGGTTGGGTGGATCAGCCCCAGCATTTT
CDR3: CASSQDDRGWVDQPQHF
size: .
D: TRBD1
V: TRBV4-2
J: TRBJ1-5

DNA: TGTGCCAGCAGTGGCAGGGACACTGGGGCCAACGTCCTGACTTTC
CDR3: CASSGRDTGANVLTF
size: .
D: .
V: TRBV6-5
J: TRBJ2-6

DNA: TGTGCCAGCAGTTTGGACAGTTCCTACAATGAGCAGTTCTTC
CDR3: CASSLDSSYNEQFF
size: .
D: .
V: TRBV28
J: TRBJ2-1

DNA: TGTGCCAGCAGCCCTTACTCTATTAGCGGGAGAATTGATACGCAGTATTTT
CDR3: CASSPYSISGRIDTQYF
size: few
D: TRBD2
V: TRBV9
J: TRBJ2-3